These 4 T cell receptor beta chains came from one sample sequenced in a study of blood T cell repertoires in COVID-19. The assay was immunoSEQ multiplex PCR, and TCRdb's table has in-frame clones only and misses some. The sample holds around 260,000 clones, about 86% seen once. The specimen was peripheral blood. Every receptor here comes from a person aged 70 to 85 with COVID-19, enrolled during active disease.

The chain employs TRBV9 and TRBJ1-2; D might be TRBD1 (6 bases). Germline CDR1 SGDLS, CDR2 YYNGEE. The CDR3 runs to 12 residues. Trimming stripped 0 bases from V and 6 bases from J, with 6 bases between. The CDR3 sequence is CASSVGTDGYTF. DNA of the CDR3: TGTGCCAGCAGCGTAGGGACAGATGGCTACACCTTC.

The rearrangement uses TRBV21-1 and TRBJ2-7; TRBD1 is the table's D call and was not checked against the DNA. TRBV21-1 is annotated as a pseudogene. The CDR3 is 13 amino acids. The CDR3 protein is CASKDGRGNEQYF. CDR3 nucleotide sequence: TGTGCCAGCAAAGATGGCAGGGGCAACGAGCAGTACTTC.

The V call is TRBV11-3, the J call TRBJ2-3, with 14 nucleotides matching TRBD2. The CDR3 extends over 18 amino acids. Per germline, CDR1 SGHNT and CDR2 YENEEA. V dropped 5 bases and J dropped 1; count of bases not matched to a gene: 8. The CDR3 nucleotides read TGTGCCAGCAGCCATGGACTAGCGGGGGGCCGGGGCACAGATACGCAGTATTTT. Translation: CASSHGLAGGRGTDTQYF.

This clone was seen only once. V usage is TRBV7-9 and J usage is TRBJ1-5, with D tentatively TRBD1 (5 bases). There are 14 residues in the CDR3. The germline V and J ends were trimmed by 0 bases and 7 bases, with 10 bases remaining between them. CDR1 is SEHNR and CDR2 is FQNEAQ in the germline V gene (reference sequence). In DNA form, the CDR3 reads TGTGCCAGCAGCTTAGCAGGGGTCGGGCAGCCCCAGCATTTT. Translated, it gives CASSLAGVGQPQHF.